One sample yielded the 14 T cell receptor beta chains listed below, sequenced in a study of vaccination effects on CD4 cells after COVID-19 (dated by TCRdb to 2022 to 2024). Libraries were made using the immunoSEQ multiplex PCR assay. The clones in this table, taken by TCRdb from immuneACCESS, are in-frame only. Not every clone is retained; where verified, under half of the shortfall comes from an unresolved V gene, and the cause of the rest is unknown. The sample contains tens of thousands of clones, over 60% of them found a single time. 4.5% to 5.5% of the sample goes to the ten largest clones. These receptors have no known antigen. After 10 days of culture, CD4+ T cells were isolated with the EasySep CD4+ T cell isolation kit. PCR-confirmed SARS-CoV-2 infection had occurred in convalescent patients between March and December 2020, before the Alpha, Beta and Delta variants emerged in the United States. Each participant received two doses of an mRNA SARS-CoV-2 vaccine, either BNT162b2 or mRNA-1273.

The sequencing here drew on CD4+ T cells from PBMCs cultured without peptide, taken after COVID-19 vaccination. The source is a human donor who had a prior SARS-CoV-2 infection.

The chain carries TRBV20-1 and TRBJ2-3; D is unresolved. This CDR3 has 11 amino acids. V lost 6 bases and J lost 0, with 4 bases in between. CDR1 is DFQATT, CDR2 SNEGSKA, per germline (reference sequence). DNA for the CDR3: TGCAGTGCAGAAAGCACAGATACGCAGTATTTT. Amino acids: CSAESTDTQYF.

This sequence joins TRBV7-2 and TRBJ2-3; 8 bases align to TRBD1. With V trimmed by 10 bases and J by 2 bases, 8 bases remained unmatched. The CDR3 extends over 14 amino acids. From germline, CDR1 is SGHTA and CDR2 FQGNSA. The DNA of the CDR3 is TGTGCCACGGTCGACAGGGGATCCACAGATACGCAGTATTTT. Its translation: CATVDRGSTDTQYF.

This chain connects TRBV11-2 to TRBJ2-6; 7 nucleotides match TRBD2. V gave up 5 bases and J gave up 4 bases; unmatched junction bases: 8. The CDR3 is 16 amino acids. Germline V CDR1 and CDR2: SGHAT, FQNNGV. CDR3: CASSKNRGVGANVLTF. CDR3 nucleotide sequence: TGTGCCAGCAGCAAGAACCGGGGGGTCGGGGCCAACGTCCTGACTTTC.

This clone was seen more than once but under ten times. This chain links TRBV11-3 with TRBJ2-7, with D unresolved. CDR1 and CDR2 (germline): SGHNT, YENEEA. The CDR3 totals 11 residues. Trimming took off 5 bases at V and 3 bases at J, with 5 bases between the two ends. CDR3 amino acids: CASSGNYEQYF. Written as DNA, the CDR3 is TGTGCCAGCAGCGGGAACTACGAGCAGTACTTC. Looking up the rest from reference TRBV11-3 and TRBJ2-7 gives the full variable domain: EAGVVQSPRYKIIEKKQPVAFWCNPISGHNTLYWYLQNLGQGPELLIRYENEEAVDDSQLPKDRFSAERLKGVDSTLKIQPAELGDSAVYLCASSGNYEQYFGPGTRLTVT.

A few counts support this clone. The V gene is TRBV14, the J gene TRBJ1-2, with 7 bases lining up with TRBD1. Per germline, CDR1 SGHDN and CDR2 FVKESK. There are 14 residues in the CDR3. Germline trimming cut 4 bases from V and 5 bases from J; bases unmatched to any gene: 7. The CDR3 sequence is CASSRSGRGYGYTF. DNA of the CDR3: TGTGCCAGCAGCCGCAGTGGCAGGGGGTATGGCTACACCTTC.

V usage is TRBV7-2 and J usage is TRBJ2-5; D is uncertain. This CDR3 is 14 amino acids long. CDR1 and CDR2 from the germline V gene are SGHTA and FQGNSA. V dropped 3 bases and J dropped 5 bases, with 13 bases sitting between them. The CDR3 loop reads CASSFYGSMETQYF. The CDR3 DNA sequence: TGTGCCAGCAGCTTTTATGGTTCAATGGAGACCCAGTACTTC.

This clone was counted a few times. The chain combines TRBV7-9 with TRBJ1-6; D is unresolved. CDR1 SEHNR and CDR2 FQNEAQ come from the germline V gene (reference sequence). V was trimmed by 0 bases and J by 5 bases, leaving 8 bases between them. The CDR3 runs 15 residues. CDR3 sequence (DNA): TGTGCCAGCAGCTTAGCGAATACGAATAATTCACCCCTCCACTTT. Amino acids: CASSLANTNNSPLHF.

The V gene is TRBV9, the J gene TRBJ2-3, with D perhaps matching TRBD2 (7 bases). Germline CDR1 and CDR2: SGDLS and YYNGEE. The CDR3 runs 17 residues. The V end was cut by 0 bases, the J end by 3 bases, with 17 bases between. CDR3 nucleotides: TGTGCCAGCAGCGTAGAAGGGGGGGCACTTTATACAGATACGCAGTATTTT. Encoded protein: CASSVEGGALYTDTQYF.

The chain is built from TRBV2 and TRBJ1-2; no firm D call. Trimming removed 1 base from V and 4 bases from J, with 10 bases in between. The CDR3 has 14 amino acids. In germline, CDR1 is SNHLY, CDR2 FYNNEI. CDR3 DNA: TGTGCCAGCAGTGAAGAGTCAGTTTTCTATGGCTACACCTTC. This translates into CASSEESVFYGYTF.

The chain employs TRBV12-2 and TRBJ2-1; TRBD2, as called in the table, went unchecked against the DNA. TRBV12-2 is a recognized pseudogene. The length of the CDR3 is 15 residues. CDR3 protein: CASRLAQADGIEQFF. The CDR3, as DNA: TGTGCAAGTCGCTTAGCGCAAGCGGATGGGATTGAGCAGTTCTTC.

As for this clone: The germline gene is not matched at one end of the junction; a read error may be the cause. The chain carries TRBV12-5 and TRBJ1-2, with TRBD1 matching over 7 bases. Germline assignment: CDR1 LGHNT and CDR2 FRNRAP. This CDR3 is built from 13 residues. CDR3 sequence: CASGLETDRSVAF. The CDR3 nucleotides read TGTGCTAGTGGTTTGGAGACGGACAGGAGTGTCGCCTTC.

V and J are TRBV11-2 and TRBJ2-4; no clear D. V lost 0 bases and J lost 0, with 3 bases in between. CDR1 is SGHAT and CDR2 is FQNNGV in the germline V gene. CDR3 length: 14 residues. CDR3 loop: CASSLDLAKNIQYF. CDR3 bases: TGTGCCAGCAGCTTAGATCTAGCCAAAAACATTCAGTACTTC.

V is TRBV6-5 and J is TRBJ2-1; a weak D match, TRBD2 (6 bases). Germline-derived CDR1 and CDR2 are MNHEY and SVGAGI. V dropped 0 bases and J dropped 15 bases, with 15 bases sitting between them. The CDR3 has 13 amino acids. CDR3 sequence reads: CASSYSILAMRFF. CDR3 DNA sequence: TGTGCCAGCAGTTACTCGATTCTAGCGATGAGGTTCTTC.

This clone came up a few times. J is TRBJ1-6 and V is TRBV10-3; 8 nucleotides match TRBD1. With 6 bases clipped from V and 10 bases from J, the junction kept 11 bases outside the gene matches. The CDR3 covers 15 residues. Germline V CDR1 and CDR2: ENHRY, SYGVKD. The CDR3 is CAIRGQGRLSSPLHF. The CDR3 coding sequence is TGTGCCATCAGAGGACAGGGACGCTTGAGCTCACCCCTCCACTTT.